The rows below give T cell receptor beta chains drawn from one sample of a study of Ad26.COV2.S vaccination and SARS-CoV-2 variants. Using immunoSEQ multiplex PCR, the repertoire was profiled, and TCRdb retains in-frame clones only, with some absent. The sample carries about 350,000 clones, about 91% recorded once. Material: peripheral blood, obtained after recovery from COVID-19. The receptors were gathered from a human donor who had recovered from COVID-19. CDR3s include the opening cysteine and the closing phenylalanine or tryptophan. Each record gives: clone size, J gene, D gene, V gene, CDR3 DNA, CDR3 protein. A D gene is named only where the DNA matches it firmly. The size entry is marked missing in some rows and otherwise reads once, few, many or a size class.

abundance: .; j_gene: TRBJ1-2; d_gene: TRBD1; v_gene: TRBV5-1; CDR3nt: TGCGCCAGCAGCTCAATACAGGGGGCGGACTATGGCTACACCTTC; CDR3aa: CASSSIQGADYGYTF
abundance: .; j_gene: TRBJ1-2; d_gene: .; v_gene: TRBV6-2/TRBV6-3; CDR3nt: TGTGCCAGCAGTGTCCGGGTGGGCTATGGCTACACCTTC; CDR3aa: CASSVRVGYGYTF
abundance: once; j_gene: TRBJ2-7; d_gene: .; v_gene: TRBV7-2; CDR3nt: TGTGCCAGCAGCTTTGGGACTTCCAGCTTGGACGAGCAGTACTTC; CDR3aa: CASSFGTSSLDEQYF
abundance: .; j_gene: TRBJ2-1; d_gene: .; v_gene: TRBV19; CDR3nt: TGTGCCAGTAGTATTAGCAGGGACCCCTACAATGAGCAGTTCTTC; CDR3aa: CASSISRDPYNEQFF
abundance: once; j_gene: TRBJ1-2; d_gene: .; v_gene: TRBV7-9; CDR3nt: TGTGCCAGCAGCTTCCTCTATGGCTACACCTTC; CDR3aa: CASSFLYGYTF
abundance: .; j_gene: TRBJ2-7; d_gene: TRBD1; v_gene: TRBV6-6; CDR3nt: TGTGCCAGCAGTTACCCGGACAGGGACTTATCCTACGAGCAGTACTTC; CDR3aa: CASSYPDRDLSYEQYF
abundance: .; j_gene: TRBJ2-3; d_gene: TRBD2; v_gene: TRBV9; CDR3nt: TGTGCCGGTAGCGGGGGGGCAACAGATACGCAGTATTTT; CDR3aa: CAGSGGATDTQYF
abundance: .; j_gene: TRBJ1-2; d_gene: .; v_gene: TRBV14; CDR3nt: TGTGCCAGCAGCCAAGACCTGGTATCTTGGTCAAACTATGGCTACACCTTC; CDR3aa: CASSQDLVSWSNYGYTF
abundance: once; j_gene: TRBJ1-1; d_gene: .; v_gene: TRBV19; CDR3nt: TGTGCCAGTACCGATGTGGGGTCCGGCACTGAAGCTTTCTTT; CDR3aa: CASTDVGSGTEAFF
abundance: .; j_gene: TRBJ2-7; d_gene: TRBD2; v_gene: TRBV19; CDR3nt: TGTGCCAGTAGTTCCCGATCTGCGGGGGGGCCTGGGGAGCAGTACTTC; CDR3aa: CASSSRSAGGPGEQYF